These T cell receptor beta chains were read from a single sample in a study of technical replicates of blood from a few donors. Only in-frame clones appear in the TCRdb table, and some are missing; sequencing was by immunoSEQ multiplex PCR. The table has 75,000 to 95,000 clones, 95% seen once. Sequenced material: T cells isolated from PBMCs. These receptors were obtained from a human donor in good health. CDR3s include the opening cysteine and the closing phenylalanine or tryptophan. A D gene is named only where the DNA matches it firmly. The size entry is marked missing in some rows and otherwise reads once, few, many or a size class.

clone size: -
V gene: TRBV7-2
J gene: TRBJ2-7
D gene: TRBD2
CDR3 DNA: TGTGCCAGCAGCCCCACTAGCGGGAGATTCTCCGAGCAGTACTTC
CDR3 protein: CASSPTSGRFSEQYF

clone size: -
V gene: TRBV10-2
J gene: TRBJ1-5
D gene: -
CDR3 DNA: TGCGCCAGCAGTAGGACGACAGAGATGAATCAGCCCCAGCATTTT
CDR3 protein: CASSRTTEMNQPQHF

clone size: few
V gene: TRBV28
J gene: TRBJ1-1
D gene: -
CDR3 DNA: TGTGCCAGCAGTTTAGCGGCAGACACTGAAGCTTTCTTT
CDR3 protein: CASSLAADTEAFF

clone size: -
V gene: TRBV7-9
J gene: TRBJ2-7
D gene: TRBD1
CDR3 DNA: TGTGCCAGCAGCTCCGACCCGGGACAGGGGGAAGACGAGCAGTACTTC
CDR3 protein: CASSSDPGQGEDEQYF

clone size: -
V gene: TRBV7-9
J gene: TRBJ2-7
D gene: -
CDR3 DNA: TGTGCCAGCAGCTCGACAGCTGGACAGCGCAGCTCCTACGAGCAGTACTTC
CDR3 protein: CASSSTAGQRSSYEQYF

clone size: -
V gene: TRBV10-3
J gene: TRBJ1-1
D gene: -
CDR3 DNA: TGTGCCATCAGTGAGACTCGAGAACCGGCTTTCTTT
CDR3 protein: CAISETREPAFF

clone size: -
V gene: TRBV28
J gene: TRBJ1-3
D gene: -
CDR3 DNA: TGTGCCAGCAGTTCCATCGGACTGTTCTCTGGAAACACCATATATTTT
CDR3 protein: CASSSIGLFSGNTIYF

clone size: few
V gene: TRBV28
J gene: TRBJ1-1
D gene: -
CDR3 DNA: TGTGCCAGCAGCCGACAGGACACTGAAGCTTTCTTT
CDR3 protein: CASSRQDTEAFF

clone size: -
V gene: TRBV6-5
J gene: TRBJ2-7
D gene: TRBD2
CDR3 DNA: TGTGCCAGCAGGGCGGGAGTAAGTGGGGAGCAGTACTTC
CDR3 protein: CASRAGVSGEQYF

clone size: -
V gene: TRBV29-1
J gene: TRBJ2-7
D gene: -
CDR3 DNA: TGCAGCGTTGTTGCAGGGGACTCCTACGAGCAGTACTTC
CDR3 protein: CSVVAGDSYEQYF

clone size: -
V gene: TRBV12-5
J gene: TRBJ2-2
D gene: TRBD2
CDR3 DNA: TGTGCTAGTGGTTTAGGGCTAGCGGGGGCCGCCGGGGAGCTGTTTTTT
CDR3 protein: CASGLGLAGAAGELFF

clone size: -
V gene: TRBV4-2
J gene: TRBJ2-1
D gene: TRBD2
CDR3 DNA: TGTGCCAGCAGCCAAGTGTCTAGCGGGAATTTAGTGTACAATGAGCAGTTCTTC
CDR3 protein: CASSQVSSGNLVYNEQFF

clone size: -
V gene: TRBV27
J gene: TRBJ1-1
D gene: -
CDR3 DNA: TGTGCCAGCAAAGCGGGTGGGGGAGCTGAAGCTTTCTTT
CDR3 protein: CASKAGGGAEAFF

clone size: -
V gene: TRBV10-3
J gene: TRBJ2-3
D gene: -
CDR3 DNA: TGTGCCATCAGGGAGGGGGGCCAGGGGGCAGATACGCAGTATTTT
CDR3 protein: CAIREGGQGADTQYF

clone size: -
V gene: TRBV11-3
J gene: TRBJ2-7
D gene: -
CDR3 DNA: TGTGCCAGCAGCTTGGGCCGCTACGAGCAGTACTTC
CDR3 protein: CASSLGRYEQYF

clone size: -
V gene: TRBV15
J gene: TRBJ2-7
D gene: -
CDR3 DNA: TGTGCCACCAGCAGAGGAGGGTCCACCCTCTACGAGCAGTACTTC
CDR3 protein: CATSRGGSTLYEQYF

clone size: -
V gene: TRBV5-1
J gene: TRBJ2-1
D gene: TRBD2
CDR3 DNA: TGCGCCAGCAGCTCGGGCCCCCAGCGGGGGGTCGCCCGGGATGAGCAGTTCTTC
CDR3 protein: CASSSGPQRGVARDEQFF

clone size: few
V gene: TRBV21-1
J gene: TRBJ2-1
D gene: -
CDR3 DNA: TGTGCCAGCACCCTCAATGAGCAGTTCTTC
CDR3 protein: CASTLNEQFF

clone size: -
V gene: TRBV5-4
J gene: TRBJ1-6
D gene: -
CDR3 DNA: TGTGCCAGCAGCTCCCTGGGGGCAGGGGTCGTTAATTCACCCCTCCACTTT
CDR3 protein: CASSSLGAGVVNSPLHF

clone size: -
V gene: TRBV7-8
J gene: TRBJ2-4
D gene: TRBD1
CDR3 DNA: TGTGCCAGCAGCTTGGGGACAGGGTGGGACAAAAACATTCAGTACTTC
CDR3 protein: CASSLGTGWDKNIQYF

clone size: -
V gene: TRBV7-8
J gene: TRBJ2-7
D gene: TRBD1
CDR3 DNA: TGTGCCAGCAGCCTCCAGGGGGCAACCGCCTACGAGCAGTACTTC
CDR3 protein: CASSLQGATAYEQYF

clone size: -
V gene: TRBV11-2
J gene: TRBJ2-3
D gene: TRBD2
CDR3 DNA: TGTGCCAGCAGGCCCGGCCGGGGGGGGAGCACAGATACGCAGTATTTT
CDR3 protein: CASRPGRGGSTDTQYF

clone size: -
V gene: TRBV5-1
J gene: TRBJ1-4
D gene: TRBD1
CDR3 DNA: TGCGCCAGCAGCCAGGGACAGGGATACGAAAAACTGTTTTTT
CDR3 protein: CASSQGQGYEKLFF

clone size: -
V gene: TRBV15
J gene: TRBJ1-3
D gene: -
CDR3 DNA: TGTGCCACCAGCAGAAAGGACAGAACAGACACCATATATTTT
CDR3 protein: CATSRKDRTDTIYF

clone size: -
V gene: TRBV9
J gene: TRBJ2-7
D gene: TRBD1
CDR3 DNA: TGTGCCAGCAGCGAGGAGGACAGGGGGCTTTTCGAGCAGTACTTC
CDR3 protein: CASSEEDRGLFEQYF

clone size: -
V gene: TRBV2
J gene: TRBJ2-2
D gene: -
CDR3 DNA: TGTGCCAGCAGTGAAGCGGGGCAGTTTGTCGGGGAGCTGTTTTTT
CDR3 protein: CASSEAGQFVGELFF

clone size: -
V gene: TRBV5-4
J gene: TRBJ2-7
D gene: TRBD2
CDR3 DNA: TGTGCCAGCAGCGCAGGGACTAGCGGGGGAAGATACGAGCAGTACTTC
CDR3 protein: CASSAGTSGGRYEQYF

clone size: -
V gene: TRBV28
J gene: TRBJ1-5
D gene: TRBD1
CDR3 DNA: TGTGCCACGATCCCCCGGACAGGGGTAAATCAGCCCCAGCATTTT
CDR3 protein: CATIPRTGVNQPQHF

clone size: -
V gene: TRBV25-1
J gene: TRBJ2-1
D gene: -
CDR3 DNA: TGTGCCAGCAGTGCCGGGTCATACAATGAGCAGTTCTTC
CDR3 protein: CASSAGSYNEQFF

clone size: -
V gene: TRBV11-1
J gene: TRBJ1-1
D gene: TRBD1
CDR3 DNA: TGTGCCAGCAGTGGAGGGGGCTCAGATGAAGCTTTCTTT
CDR3 protein: CASSGGGSDEAFF

clone size: -
V gene: TRBV6-1
J gene: TRBJ2-1
D gene: -
CDR3 DNA: TGTGCCAGCACCACCCGGGTAGATTCCTACAATGAGCAGTTCTTC
CDR3 protein: CASTTRVDSYNEQFF

clone size: -
V gene: TRBV27
J gene: TRBJ2-5
D gene: TRBD2
CDR3 DNA: TGTGCCAGCAGTCCAGCCGGGACTAGCGGGTATCAAGAGACCCAGTACTTC
CDR3 protein: CASSPAGTSGYQETQYF

clone size: -
V gene: TRBV4-2
J gene: TRBJ2-7
D gene: TRBD2
CDR3 DNA: TGTGCCAGCAGCCAAGAGACGGGACTAGCTCTCTACGAGCAGTACTTC
CDR3 protein: CASSQETGLALYEQYF

clone size: -
V gene: TRBV9
J gene: TRBJ2-5
D gene: TRBD2
CDR3 DNA: TGTGCCAGCAGCCCCGGGAGGGCCCAGGAGACCCAGTACTTC
CDR3 protein: CASSPGRAQETQYF

clone size: -
V gene: TRBV4-1
J gene: TRBJ2-1
D gene: -
CDR3 DNA: TGCGCCAGCAGCCACTCCAACCTCCCTTACATCGAGCAGTTCTTC
CDR3 protein: CASSHSNLPYIEQFF

clone size: few
V gene: TRBV7-9
J gene: TRBJ1-5
D gene: -
CDR3 DNA: TGTGCCAGCAGCTCAGGGGAGAATCAGCCCCAGCATTTT
CDR3 protein: CASSSGENQPQHF

clone size: -
V gene: TRBV28
J gene: TRBJ2-2
D gene: TRBD2
CDR3 DNA: TGTGCCAGCATCGGGCTAGCGGGAGGCCCGAGCACCGGGGAGCTGTTTTTT
CDR3 protein: CASIGLAGGPSTGELFF

clone size: -
V gene: TRBV27
J gene: TRBJ2-2
D gene: -
CDR3 DNA: TGTGCCAGCAAACTAGCCCAGCTGGCCGGGGAGCTGTTTTTT
CDR3 protein: CASKLAQLAGELFF

clone size: -
V gene: TRBV7-9
J gene: TRBJ2-3
D gene: TRBD2
CDR3 DNA: TGTGCCAGCAGCTTATCCGGAGCGGGGGGGCCCGGGGATACGCAGTATTTT
CDR3 protein: CASSLSGAGGPGDTQYF

clone size: -
V gene: TRBV6-5
J gene: TRBJ1-2
D gene: -
CDR3 DNA: TGTGCCAGCAGTTACCGTCGGGTCGGCTATGGCTACACCTTC
CDR3 protein: CASSYRRVGYGYTF

clone size: -
V gene: TRBV7-8
J gene: TRBJ2-1
D gene: -
CDR3 DNA: TGTGCCAGCAGCTTATACGGACGATCAGCGGAGAGCAATGAGCAGTTCTTC
CDR3 protein: CASSLYGRSAESNEQFF

clone size: once
V gene: TRBV11-2
J gene: TRBJ2-3
D gene: -
CDR3 DNA: TGTGCCAGCAGCTTAGATGAGAGCACAGATACGCAGTATTTT
CDR3 protein: CASSLDESTDTQYF

clone size: -
V gene: TRBV5-1
J gene: TRBJ1-2
D gene: -
CDR3 DNA: TGCGCCAGCAGCTTGGATGAGGACTATGGCTACACCTTC
CDR3 protein: CASSLDEDYGYTF

clone size: -
V gene: TRBV6-1
J gene: TRBJ1-2
D gene: -
CDR3 DNA: TGTGCCAGCAGCCAACAGGGAACCTATGGCTACACCTTC
CDR3 protein: CASSQQGTYGYTF

clone size: -
V gene: TRBV7-8
J gene: TRBJ2-5
D gene: TRBD2
CDR3 DNA: TGTGCCAGCAGCTCTGGAACGAAAGCGGGAGTGGAGGAGACCCAGTACTTC
CDR3 protein: CASSSGTKAGVEETQYF